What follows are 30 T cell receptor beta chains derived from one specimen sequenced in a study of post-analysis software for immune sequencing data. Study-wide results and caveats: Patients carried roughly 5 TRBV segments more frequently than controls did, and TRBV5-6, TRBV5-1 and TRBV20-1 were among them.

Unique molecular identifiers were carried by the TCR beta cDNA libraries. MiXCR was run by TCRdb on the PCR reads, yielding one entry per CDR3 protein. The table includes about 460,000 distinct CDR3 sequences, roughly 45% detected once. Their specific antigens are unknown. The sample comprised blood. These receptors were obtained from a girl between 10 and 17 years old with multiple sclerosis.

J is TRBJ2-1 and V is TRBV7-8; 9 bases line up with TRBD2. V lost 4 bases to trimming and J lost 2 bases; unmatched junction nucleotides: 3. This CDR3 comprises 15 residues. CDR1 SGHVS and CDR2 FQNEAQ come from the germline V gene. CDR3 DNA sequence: TGTGCCAGCAGCTCTAGCGGGGTAACCTACAATGAGCAGTTCTTC. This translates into CASSSSGVTYNEQFF.

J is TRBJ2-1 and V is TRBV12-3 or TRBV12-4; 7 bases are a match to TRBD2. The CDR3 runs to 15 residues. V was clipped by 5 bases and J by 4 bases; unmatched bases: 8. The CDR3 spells CASSPREEAYNEQFF. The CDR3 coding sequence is TGTGCCAGCAGTCCACGGGAGGAGGCGTACAATGAGCAGTTCTTC.

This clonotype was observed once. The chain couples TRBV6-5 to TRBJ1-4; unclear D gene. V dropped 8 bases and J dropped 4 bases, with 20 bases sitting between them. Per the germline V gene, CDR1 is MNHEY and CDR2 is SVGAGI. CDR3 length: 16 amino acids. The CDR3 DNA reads TGTGCCAGCGCTACAACGACGGCGGACTTTAATGAAAAACTGTTTTTT. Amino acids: CASATTTADFNEKLFF.

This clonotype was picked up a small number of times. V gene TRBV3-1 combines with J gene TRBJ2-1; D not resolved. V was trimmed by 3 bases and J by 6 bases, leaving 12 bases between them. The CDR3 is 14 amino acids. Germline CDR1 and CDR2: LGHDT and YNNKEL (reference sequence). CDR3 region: CASSQSPIRNEQFF. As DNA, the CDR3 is TGTGCCAGCAGCCAGAGCCCAATACGCAATGAGCAGTTCTTC.

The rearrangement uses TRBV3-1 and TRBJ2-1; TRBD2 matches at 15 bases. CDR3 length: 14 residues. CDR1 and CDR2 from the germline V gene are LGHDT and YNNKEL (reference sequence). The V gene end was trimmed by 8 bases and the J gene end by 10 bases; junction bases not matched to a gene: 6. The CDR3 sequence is CASAFGTSGREQFF. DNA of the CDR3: TGTGCCAGCGCCTTCGGGACTAGCGGGAGGGAGCAGTTCTTC.

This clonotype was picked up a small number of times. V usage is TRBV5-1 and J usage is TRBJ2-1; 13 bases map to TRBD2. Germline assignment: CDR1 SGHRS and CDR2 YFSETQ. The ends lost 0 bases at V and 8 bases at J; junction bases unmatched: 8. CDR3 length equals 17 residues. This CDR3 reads CASSLETSGRPGDEQFF. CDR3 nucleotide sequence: TGCGCCAGCAGCTTGGAGACTAGCGGGAGGCCTGGGGATGAGCAGTTCTTC.

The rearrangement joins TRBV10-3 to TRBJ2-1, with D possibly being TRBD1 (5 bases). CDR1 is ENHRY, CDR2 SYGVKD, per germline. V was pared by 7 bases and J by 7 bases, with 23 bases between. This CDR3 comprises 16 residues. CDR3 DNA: TGTGCCATCATCCCTGGCCTGCAGACCTCAGGGAATGAGCAGTTCTTC. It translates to CAIIPGLQTSGNEQFF.

CDR3 loop: CSVEEASGVIYNEQFF. The CDR3 nucleotides are TGCAGCGTTGAAGAGGCTAGCGGGGTTATCTACAATGAGCAGTTCTTC. The rearrangement links TRBV29-1 to TRBJ2-1; TRBD2 aligns across 9 bases. Germline trimming cut 0 bases from V and 3 bases from J; bases unmatched to any gene: 6. Germline CDR1 and CDR2: SQVTM and ANQGSEA. This CDR3 is 16 amino acids long.

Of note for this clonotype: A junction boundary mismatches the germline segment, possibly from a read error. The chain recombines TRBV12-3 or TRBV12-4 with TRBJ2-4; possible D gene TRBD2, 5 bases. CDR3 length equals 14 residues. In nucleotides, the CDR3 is TGTGCCAACAGTCCCAGACTAATGAGGGTTTGGCAGTACTTC. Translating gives CANSPRLMRVWQYF.

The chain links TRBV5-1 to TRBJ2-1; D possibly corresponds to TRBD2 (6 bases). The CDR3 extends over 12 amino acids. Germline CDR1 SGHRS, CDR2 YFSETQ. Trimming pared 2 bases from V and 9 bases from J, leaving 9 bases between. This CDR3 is CASSLIGGEQFF. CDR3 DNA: TGCGCCAGCAGCTTAATCGGGGGTGAGCAGTTCTTC.

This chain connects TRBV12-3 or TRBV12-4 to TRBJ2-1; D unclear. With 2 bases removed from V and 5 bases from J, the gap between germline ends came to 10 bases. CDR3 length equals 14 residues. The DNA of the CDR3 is TGTGCCAGCAGTTTACCGGTCGGAAACAATGAGCAGTTCTTC. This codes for CASSLPVGNNEQFF.

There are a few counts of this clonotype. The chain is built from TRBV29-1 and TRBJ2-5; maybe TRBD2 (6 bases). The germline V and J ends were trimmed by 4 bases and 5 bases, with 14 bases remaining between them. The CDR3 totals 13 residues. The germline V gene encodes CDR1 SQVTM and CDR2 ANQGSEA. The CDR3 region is CSVGMTRDETQYF. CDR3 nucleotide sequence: TGCAGCGTTGGGATGACTAGAGACGAGACCCAGTACTTC.

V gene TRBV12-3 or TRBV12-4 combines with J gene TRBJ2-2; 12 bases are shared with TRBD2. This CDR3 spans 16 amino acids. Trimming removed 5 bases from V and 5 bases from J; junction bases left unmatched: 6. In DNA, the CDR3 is TGTGCCAGCAGTACACTGGGACTAGCGGGTACCGGGGAGCTGTTTTTT. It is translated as CASSTLGLAGTGELFF.

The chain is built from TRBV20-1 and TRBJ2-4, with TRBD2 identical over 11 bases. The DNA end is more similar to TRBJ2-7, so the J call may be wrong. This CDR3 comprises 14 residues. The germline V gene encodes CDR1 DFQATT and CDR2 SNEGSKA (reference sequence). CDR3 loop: CSARVLAGEGEQYF. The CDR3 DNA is TGCAGTGCTAGAGTACTAGCGGGAGAGGGCGAGCAGTACTTC.

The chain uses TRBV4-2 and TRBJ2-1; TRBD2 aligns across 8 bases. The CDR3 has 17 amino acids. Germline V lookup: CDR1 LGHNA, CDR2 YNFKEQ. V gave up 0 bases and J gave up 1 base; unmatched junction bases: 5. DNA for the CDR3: TGTGCCAGCAGCCAAGAAAATAAGCGGGAGTCCTACAATGAGCAGTTCTTC. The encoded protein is CASSQENKRESYNEQFF.

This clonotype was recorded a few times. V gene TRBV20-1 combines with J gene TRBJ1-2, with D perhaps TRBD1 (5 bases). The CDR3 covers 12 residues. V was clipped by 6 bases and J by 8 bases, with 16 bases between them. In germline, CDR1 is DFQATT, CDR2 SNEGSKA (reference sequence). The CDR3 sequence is CSAQVGDGGYTF. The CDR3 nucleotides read TGCAGTGCCCAAGTGGGGGACGGCGGCTACACCTTC.

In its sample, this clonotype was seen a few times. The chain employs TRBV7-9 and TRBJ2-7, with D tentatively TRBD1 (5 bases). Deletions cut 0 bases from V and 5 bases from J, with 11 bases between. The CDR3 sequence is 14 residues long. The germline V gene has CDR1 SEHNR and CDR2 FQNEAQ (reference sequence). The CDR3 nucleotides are TGTGCCAGCAGCTTAGCCCCAGGGAACCACGAGCAGTACTTC. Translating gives CASSLAPGNHEQYF.

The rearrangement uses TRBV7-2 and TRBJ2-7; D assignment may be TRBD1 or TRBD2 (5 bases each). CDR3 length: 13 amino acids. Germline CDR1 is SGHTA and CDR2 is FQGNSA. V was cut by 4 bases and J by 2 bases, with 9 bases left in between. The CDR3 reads CASSSRGPYEQYF. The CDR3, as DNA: TGTGCCAGCAGCTCCCGGGGCCCCTACGAGCAGTACTTC.

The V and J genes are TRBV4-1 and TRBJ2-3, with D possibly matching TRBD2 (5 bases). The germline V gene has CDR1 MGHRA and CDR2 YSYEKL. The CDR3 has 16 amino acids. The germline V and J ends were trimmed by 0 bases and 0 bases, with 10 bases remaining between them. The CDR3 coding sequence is TGCGCCAGCAGCCAAGATGTGGGAGTAAGCACAGATACGCAGTATTTT. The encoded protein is CASSQDVGVSTDTQYF.

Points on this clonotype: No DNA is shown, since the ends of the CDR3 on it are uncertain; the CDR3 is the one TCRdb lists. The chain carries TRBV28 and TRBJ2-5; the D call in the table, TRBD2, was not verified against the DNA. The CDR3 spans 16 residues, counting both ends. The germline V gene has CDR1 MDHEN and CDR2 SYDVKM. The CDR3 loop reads CASSFAPGTSQETRYF.

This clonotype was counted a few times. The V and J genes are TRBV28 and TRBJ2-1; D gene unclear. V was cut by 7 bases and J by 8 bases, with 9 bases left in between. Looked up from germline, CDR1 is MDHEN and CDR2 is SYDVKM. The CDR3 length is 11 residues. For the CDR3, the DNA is TGTGCCAGCAATAGACTCCATGAGCAGTTCTTC. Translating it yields CASNRLHEQFF. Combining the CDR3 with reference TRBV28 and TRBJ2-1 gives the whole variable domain DVKVTQSSRYLVKRTGEKVFLECVQDMDHENMFWYRQDPGLGLRLIYFSYDVKMKEKGDIPEGYSVSREKKERFSLILESASTNQTSMYLCASNRLHEQFFGPGTRLTVL.

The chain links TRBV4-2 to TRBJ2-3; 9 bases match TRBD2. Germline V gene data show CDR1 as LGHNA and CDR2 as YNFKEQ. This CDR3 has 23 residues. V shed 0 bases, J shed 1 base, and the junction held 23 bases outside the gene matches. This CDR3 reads CASSQDAGAGGRAVGIGTDTQYF. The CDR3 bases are TGTGCCAGCAGCCAAGATGCGGGGGCTGGCGGGAGGGCAGTTGGTATCGGCACAGATACGCAGTATTTT.

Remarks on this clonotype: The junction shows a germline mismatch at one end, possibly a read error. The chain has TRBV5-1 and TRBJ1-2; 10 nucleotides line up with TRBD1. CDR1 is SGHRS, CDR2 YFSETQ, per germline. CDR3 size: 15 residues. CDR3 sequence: CAGSRGQGGNYGYTF. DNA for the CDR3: TGCGCCGGCAGCCGAGGACAGGGGGGGAACTATGGCTACACCTTC.

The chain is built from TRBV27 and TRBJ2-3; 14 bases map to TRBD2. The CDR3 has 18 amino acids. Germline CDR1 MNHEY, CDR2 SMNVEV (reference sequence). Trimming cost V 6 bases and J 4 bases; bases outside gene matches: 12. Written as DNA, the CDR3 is TGTGCCAGCAGCGATTCCCAGGGACTAGCGGGAGTCGCAGATACGCAGTATTTT. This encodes CASSDSQGLAGVADTQYF.

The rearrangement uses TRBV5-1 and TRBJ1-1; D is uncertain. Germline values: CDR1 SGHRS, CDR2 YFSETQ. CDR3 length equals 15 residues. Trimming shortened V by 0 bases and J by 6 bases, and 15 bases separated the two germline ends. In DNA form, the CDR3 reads TGCGCCAGCAGCTTGGACACAGTCTCCCCCTCTGAAGCTTTCTTT. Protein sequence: CASSLDTVSPSEAFF.

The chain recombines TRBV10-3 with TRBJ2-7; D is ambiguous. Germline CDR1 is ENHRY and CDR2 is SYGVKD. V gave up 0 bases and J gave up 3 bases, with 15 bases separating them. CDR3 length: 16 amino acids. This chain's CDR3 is CAISESRRPLLYEQYF. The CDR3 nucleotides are TGTGCCATCAGTGAGTCAAGACGCCCCCTGCTCTACGAGCAGTACTTC.

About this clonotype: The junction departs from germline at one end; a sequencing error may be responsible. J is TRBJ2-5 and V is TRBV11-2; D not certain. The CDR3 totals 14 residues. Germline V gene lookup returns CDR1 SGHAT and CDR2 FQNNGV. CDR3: CTSRHLGPWGTQYF. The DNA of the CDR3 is TGTACCAGCAGACACCTTGGACCCTGGGGGACCCAGTACTTC.

CDR3 residues: CASSPPRGRGYGYTF. Written as DNA, the CDR3 is TGTGCCAGCAGCCCCCCTCGGGGGCGAGGCTATGGCTACACCTTC. The J gene is TRBJ1-2, the V gene TRBV7-9, with D tentatively TRBD1 (6 bases). The CDR3 extends over 15 amino acids. The ends were cut back, 5 bases at V and 4 bases at J, with 17 bases in the middle. The germline CDR1 and CDR2 sequences are SEHNR and FQNEAQ (reference sequence).

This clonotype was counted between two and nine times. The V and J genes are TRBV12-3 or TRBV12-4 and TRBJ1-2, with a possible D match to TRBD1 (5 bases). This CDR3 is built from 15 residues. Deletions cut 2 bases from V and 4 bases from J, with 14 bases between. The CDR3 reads CASSLSPNRTYGYTF. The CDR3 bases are TGTGCCAGCAGTTTAAGCCCAAACAGGACCTATGGCTACACCTTC.

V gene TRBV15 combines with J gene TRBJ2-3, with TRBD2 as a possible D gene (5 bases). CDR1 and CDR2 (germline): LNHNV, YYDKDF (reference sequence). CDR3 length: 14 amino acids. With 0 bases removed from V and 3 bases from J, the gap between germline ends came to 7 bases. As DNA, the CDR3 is TGTGCCACCAGCAGAGATATAGCGACAGATACGCAGTATTTT. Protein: CATSRDIATDTQYF. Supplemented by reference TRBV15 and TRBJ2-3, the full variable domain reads DAMVIQNPRYQVTQFGKPVTLSCSQTLNHNVMYWYQQKSSQAPKLLFHYYDKDFNNEADTPDNFQSRRPNTSFCFLDIRSPGLGDTAMYLCATSRDIATDTQYFGPGTRLTVL.